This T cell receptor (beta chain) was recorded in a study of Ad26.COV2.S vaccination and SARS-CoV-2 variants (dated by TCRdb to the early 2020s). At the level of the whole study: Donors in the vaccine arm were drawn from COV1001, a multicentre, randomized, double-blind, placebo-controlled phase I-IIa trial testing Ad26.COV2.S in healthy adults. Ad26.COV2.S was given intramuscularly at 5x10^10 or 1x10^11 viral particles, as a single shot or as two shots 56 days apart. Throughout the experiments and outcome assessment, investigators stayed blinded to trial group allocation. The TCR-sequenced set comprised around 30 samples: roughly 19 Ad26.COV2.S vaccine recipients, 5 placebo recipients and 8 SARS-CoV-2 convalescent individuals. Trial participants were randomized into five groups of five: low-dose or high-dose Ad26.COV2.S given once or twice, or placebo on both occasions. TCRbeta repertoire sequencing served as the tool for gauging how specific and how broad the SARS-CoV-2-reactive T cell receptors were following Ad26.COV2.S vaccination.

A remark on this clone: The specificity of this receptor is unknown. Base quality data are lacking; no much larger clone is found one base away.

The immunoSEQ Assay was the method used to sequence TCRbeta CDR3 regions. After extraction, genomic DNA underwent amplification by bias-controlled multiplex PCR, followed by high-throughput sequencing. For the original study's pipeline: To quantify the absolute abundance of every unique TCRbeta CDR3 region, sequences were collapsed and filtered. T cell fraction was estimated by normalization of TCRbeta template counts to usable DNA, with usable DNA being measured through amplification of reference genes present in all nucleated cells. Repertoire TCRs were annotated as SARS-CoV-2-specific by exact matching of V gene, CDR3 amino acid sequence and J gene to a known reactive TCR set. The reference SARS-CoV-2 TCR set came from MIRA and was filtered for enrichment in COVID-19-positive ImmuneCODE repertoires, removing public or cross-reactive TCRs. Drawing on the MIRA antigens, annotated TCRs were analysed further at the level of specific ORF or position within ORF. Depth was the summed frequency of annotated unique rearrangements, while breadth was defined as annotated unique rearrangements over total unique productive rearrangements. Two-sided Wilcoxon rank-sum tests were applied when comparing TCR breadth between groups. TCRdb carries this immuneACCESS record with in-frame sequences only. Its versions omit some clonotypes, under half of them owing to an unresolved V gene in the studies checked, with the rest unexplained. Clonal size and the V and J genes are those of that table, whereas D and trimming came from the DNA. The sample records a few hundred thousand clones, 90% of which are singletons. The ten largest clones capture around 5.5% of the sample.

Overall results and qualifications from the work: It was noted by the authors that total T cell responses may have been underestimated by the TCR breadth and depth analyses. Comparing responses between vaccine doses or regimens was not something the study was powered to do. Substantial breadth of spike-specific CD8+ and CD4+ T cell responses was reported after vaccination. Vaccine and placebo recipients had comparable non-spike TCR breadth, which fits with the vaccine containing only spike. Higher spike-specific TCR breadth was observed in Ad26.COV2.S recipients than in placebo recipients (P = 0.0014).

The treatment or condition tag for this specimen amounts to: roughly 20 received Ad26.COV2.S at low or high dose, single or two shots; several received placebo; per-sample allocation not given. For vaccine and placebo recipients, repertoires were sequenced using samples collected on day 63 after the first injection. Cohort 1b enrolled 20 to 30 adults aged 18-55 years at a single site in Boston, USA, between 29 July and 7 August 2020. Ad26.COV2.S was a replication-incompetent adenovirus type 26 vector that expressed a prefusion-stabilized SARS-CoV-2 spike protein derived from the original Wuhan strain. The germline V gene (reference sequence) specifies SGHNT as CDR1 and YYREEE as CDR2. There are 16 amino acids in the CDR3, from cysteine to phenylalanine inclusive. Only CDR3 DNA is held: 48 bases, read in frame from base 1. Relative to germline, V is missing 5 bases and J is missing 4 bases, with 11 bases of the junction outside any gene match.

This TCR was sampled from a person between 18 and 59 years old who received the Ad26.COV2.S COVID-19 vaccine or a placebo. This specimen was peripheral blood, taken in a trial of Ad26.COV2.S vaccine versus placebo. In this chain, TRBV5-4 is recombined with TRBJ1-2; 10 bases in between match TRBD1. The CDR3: CASSGQGGPVLYGYTF. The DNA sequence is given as TGTGCCAGCAGTGGACAGGGGGGACCCGTCCTCTATGGCTACACCTTC.